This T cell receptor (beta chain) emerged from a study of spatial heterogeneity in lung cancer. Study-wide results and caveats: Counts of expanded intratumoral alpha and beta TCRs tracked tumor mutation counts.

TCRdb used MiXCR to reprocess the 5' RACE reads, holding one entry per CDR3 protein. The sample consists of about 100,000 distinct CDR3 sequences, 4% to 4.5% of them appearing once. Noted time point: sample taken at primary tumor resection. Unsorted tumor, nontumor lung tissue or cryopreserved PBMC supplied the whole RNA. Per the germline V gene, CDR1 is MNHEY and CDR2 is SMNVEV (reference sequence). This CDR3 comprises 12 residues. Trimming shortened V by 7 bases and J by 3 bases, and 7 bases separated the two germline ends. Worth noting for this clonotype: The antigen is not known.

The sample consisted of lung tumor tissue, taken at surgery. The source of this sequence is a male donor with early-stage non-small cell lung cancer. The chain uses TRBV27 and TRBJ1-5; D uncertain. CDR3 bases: TGTGCCAGCACGACCCTCAATCAGCCCCAGCATTTT. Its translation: CASTTLNQPQHF.